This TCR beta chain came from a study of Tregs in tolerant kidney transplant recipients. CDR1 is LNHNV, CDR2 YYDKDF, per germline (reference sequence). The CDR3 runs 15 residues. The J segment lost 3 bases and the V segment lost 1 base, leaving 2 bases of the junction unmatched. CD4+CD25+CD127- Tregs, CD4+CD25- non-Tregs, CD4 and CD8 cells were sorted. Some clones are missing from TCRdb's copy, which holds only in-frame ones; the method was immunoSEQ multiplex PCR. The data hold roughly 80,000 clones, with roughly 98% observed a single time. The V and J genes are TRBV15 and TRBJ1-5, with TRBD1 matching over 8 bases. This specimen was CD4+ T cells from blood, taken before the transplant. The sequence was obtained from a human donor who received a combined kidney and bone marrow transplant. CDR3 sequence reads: CATSRVTGDNQPQHF. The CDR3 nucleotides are TGTGCCACCAGCAGAGTGACAGGGGACAATCAGCCCCAGCATTTT.